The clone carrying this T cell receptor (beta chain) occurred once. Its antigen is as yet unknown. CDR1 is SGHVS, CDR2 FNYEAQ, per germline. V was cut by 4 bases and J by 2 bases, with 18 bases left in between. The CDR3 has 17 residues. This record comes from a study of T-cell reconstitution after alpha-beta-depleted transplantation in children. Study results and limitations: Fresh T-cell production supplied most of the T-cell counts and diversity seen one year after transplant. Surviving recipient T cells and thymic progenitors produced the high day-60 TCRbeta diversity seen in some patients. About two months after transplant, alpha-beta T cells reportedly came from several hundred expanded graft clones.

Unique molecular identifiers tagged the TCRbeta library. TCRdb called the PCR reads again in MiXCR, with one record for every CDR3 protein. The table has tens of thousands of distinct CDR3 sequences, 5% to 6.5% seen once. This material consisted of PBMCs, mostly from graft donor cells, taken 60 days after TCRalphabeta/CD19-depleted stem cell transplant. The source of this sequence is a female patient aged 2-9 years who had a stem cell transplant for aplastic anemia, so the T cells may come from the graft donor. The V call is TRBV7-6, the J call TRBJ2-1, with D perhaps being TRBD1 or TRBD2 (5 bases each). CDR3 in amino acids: CASSSWGWGSTYNEQFF. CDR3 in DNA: TGTGCCAGCAGCTCATGGGGGTGGGGCAGCACCTACAATGAGCAGTTCTTC.